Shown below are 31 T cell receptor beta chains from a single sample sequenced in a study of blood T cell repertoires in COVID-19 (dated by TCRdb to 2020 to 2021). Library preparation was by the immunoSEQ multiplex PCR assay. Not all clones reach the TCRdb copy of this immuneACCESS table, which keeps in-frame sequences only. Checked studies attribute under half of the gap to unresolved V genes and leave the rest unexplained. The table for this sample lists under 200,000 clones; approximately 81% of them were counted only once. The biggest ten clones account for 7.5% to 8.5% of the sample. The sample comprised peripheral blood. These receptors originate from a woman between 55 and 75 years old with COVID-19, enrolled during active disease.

The CDR3 is CASSLLSRNNEQFF. CDR3 coding DNA: TGTGCCAGCAGTTTATTAAGCAGGAACAATGAGCAGTTCTTC. The V and J genes are TRBV27 and TRBJ2-1, with D hard to call. V lost 1 base and J 5 bases, leaving 9 bases between the germline ends. Germline CDR1 is MNHEY and CDR2 is SMNVEV (reference sequence). The CDR3 sequence is 14 residues long.

The CDR3 DNA reads TGCGCCAGCAGCTGGACTAGCGGGGGGTTAAGCCTAGCCAAAAACATTCAGTACTTC. Translation gives CASSWTSGGLSLAKNIQYF. The chain links TRBV5-1 to TRBJ2-4; 14 bases are shared with TRBD2. Germline V gene data show CDR1 as SGHRS and CDR2 as YFSETQ. The CDR3 loop spans 19 amino acids. With 3 bases clipped from V and 0 bases from J, the junction kept 8 bases outside the gene matches.

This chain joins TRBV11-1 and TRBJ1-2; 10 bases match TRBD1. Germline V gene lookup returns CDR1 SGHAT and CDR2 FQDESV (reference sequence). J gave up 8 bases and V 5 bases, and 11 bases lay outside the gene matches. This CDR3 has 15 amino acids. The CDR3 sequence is CASSHRQGAREGYTF. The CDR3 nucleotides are TGTGCCAGCAGCCACCGACAGGGGGCTAGAGAAGGCTACACCTTC.

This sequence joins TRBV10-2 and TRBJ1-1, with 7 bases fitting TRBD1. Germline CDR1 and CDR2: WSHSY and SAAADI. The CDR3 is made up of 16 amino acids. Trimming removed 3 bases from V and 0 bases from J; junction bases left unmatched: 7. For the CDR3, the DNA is TGCGCCAGCAGTGACCAAAGACAGGGTTTGAACACTGAAGCTTTCTTT. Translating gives CASSDQRQGLNTEAFF.

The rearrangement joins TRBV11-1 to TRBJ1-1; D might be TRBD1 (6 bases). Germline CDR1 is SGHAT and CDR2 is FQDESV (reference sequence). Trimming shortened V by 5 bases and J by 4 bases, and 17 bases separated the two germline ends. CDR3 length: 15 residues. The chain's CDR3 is CASSPRDKPTTEAFF. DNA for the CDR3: TGTGCCAGCAGCCCCCGGGACAAACCCACCACTGAAGCTTTCTTT. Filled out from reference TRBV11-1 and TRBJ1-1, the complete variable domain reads EAEVAQSPRYKITEKSQAVAFWCDPISGHATLYWYRQILGQGPELLVQFQDESVVDDSQLPKDRFSAERLKGVDSTLKIQPAELGDSAMYLCASSPRDKPTTEAFFGQGTRLTVV.

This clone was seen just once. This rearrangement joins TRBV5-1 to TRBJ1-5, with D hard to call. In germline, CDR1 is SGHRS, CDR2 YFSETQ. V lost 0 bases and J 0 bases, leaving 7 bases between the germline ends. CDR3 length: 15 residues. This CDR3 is CASSLGQYSNQPQHF. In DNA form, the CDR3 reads TGCGCCAGCAGCTTGGGTCAGTATAGCAATCAGCCCCAGCATTTT.

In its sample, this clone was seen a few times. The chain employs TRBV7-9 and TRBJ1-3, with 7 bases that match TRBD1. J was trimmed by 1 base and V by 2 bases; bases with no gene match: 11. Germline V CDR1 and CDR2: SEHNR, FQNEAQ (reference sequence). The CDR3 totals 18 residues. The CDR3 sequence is CASSLLRDSLTSGNTIYF. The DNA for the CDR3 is TGTGCCAGCAGCTTATTGCGGGACAGTCTGACTTCTGGAAACACCATATATTTT.

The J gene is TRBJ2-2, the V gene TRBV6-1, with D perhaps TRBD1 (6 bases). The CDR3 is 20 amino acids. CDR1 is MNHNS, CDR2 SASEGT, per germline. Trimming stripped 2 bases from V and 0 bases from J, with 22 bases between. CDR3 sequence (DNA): TGTGCCAGCAGTGAATGGTTGATGTCCCCCGACAGGCCGAACACCGGGGAGCTGTTTTTT. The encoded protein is CASSEWLMSPDRPNTGELFF.

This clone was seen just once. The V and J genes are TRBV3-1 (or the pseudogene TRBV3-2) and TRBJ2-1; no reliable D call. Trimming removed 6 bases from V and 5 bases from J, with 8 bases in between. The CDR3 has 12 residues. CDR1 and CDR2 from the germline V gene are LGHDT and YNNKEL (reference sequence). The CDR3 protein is CASSRVDNEQFF. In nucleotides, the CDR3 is TGTGCCAGCAGTCGTGTAGACAATGAGCAGTTCTTC.

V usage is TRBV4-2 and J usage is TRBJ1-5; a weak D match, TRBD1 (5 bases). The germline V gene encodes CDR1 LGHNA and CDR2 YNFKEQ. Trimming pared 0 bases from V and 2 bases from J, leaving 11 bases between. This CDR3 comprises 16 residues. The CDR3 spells CASSQEGGRGNQPQHF. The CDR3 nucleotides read TGTGCCAGCAGCCAAGAAGGTGGCAGGGGCAATCAGCCCCAGCATTTT.

Written as DNA, the CDR3 is TGTGCCAGCAGCCTCCCCCCTGAGAATTCACCCCTCCACTTT. The encoded protein is CASSLPPENSPLHF. The genes are TRBV3-1 (or the pseudogene TRBV3-2) and TRBJ1-6; D unresolved. Deletions cut 4 bases from V and 7 bases from J, with 11 bases between. Germline-derived CDR1 and CDR2 are LGHDT and YNNKEL (reference sequence). The CDR3 covers 14 residues.

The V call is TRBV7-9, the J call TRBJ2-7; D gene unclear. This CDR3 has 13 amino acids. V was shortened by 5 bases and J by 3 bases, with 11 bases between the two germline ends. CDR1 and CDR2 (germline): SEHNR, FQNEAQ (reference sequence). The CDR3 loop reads CASSREERYEQYF. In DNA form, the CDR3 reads TGTGCCAGCAGCCGAGAGGAACGCTACGAGCAGTACTTC.

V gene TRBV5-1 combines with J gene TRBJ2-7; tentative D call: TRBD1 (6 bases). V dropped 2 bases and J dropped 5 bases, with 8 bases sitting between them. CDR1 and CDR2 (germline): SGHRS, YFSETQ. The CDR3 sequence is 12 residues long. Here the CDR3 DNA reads TGCGCCAGCAGCTTTAAGGGGGACGAGCAGTACTTC. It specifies CASSFKGDEQYF.

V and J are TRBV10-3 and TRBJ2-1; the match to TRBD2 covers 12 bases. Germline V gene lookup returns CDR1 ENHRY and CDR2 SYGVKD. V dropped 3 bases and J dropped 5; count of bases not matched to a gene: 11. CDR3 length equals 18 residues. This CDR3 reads CAISDRLAGGPGDNEQFF. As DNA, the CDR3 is TGTGCCATCAGTGACCGGCTAGCGGGGGGGCCGGGGGACAATGAGCAGTTCTTC.

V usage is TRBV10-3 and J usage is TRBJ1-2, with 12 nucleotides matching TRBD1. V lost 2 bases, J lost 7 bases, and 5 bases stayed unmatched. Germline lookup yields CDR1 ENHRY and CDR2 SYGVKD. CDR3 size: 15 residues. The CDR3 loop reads CAISEMGQGARGYTF. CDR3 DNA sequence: TGTGCCATCAGTGAGATGGGACAGGGGGCGCGTGGCTACACCTTC.

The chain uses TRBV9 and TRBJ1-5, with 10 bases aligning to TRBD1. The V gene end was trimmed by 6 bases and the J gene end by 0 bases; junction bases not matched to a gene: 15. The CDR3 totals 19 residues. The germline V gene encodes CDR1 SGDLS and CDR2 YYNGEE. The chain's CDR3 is CASKGDRGDPSYSNQPQHF. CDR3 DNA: TGTGCCAGCAAAGGGGACAGGGGCGATCCCTCTTATAGCAATCAGCCCCAGCATTTT.

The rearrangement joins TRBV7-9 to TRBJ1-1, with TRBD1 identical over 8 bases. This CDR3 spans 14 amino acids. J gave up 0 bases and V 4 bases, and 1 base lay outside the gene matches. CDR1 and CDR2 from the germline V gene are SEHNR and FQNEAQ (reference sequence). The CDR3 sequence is CASSSGQVNTEAFF. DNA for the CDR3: TGTGCCAGCAGCTCGGGACAGGTGAACACTGAAGCTTTCTTT.

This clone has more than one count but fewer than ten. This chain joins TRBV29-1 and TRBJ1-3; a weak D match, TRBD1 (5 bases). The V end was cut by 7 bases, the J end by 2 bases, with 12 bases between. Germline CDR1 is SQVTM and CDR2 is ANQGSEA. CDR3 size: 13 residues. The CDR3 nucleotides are TGCAGCGCTAACACGGGGGCTGGAAACACCATATATTTT. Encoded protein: CSANTGAGNTIYF. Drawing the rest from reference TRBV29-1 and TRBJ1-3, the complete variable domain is SAVISQKPSRDICQRGTSLTIQCQVDSQVTMMFWYRQQPGQSLTLIATANQGSEATYESGFVIDKFPISRPNLTFSTLTVSNMSPEDSSIYLCSANTGAGNTIYFGEGSWLTVV.

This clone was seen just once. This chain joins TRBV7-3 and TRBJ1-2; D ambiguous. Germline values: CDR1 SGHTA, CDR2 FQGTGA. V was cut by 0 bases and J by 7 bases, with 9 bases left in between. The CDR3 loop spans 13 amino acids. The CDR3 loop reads CASSLTAISGYTF. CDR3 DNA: TGTGCCAGCAGCTTAACGGCAATCAGTGGCTACACCTTC. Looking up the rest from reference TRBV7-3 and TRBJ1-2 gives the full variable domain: GAGVSQTPSNKVTEKGKYVELRCDPISGHTALYWYRQSLGQGPEFLIYFQGTGAADDSGLPNDRFFAVRPEGSVSTLKIQRTERGDSAVYLCASSLTAISGYTFGSGTRLTVV.

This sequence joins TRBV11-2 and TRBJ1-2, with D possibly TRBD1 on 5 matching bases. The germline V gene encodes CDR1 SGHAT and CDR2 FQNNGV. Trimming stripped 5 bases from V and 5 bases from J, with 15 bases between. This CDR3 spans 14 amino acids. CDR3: CASSPRAGPYGYTF. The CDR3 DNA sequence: TGTGCCAGCAGCCCTCGTGCAGGGCCTTATGGCTACACCTTC.

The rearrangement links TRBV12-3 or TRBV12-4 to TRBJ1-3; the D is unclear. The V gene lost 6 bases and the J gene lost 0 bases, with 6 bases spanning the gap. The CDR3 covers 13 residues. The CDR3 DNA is TGTGCCAGCAGCAACACCTCTGGAAACACCATATATTTT. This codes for CASSNTSGNTIYF.

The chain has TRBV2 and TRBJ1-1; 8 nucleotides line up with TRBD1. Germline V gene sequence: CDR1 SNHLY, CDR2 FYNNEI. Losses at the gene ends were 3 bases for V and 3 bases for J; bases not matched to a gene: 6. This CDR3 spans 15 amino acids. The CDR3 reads CASSDEDRAYTEAFF. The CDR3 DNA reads TGTGCCAGCAGTGATGAGGACAGGGCGTACACTGAAGCTTTCTTT.

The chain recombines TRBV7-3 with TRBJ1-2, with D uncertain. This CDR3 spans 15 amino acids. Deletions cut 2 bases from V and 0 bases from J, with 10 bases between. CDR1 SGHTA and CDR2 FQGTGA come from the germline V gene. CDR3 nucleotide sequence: TGTGCCAGCAGCTTAGAGGGAACAACTAACTATGGCTACACCTTC. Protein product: CASSLEGTTNYGYTF.

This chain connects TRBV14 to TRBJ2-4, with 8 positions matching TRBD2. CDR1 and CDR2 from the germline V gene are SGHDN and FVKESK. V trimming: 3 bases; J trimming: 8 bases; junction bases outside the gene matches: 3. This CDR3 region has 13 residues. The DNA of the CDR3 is TGTGCCAGCAGCCAGAAAGCGGGGGACATTCAGTACTTC. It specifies CASSQKAGDIQYF.

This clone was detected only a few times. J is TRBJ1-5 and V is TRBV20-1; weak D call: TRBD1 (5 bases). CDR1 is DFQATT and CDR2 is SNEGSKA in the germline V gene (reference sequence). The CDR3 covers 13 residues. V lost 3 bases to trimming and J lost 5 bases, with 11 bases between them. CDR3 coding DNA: TGCAGTGCTAGTAGGGGCCTGTATCAGCCCCAGCATTTT. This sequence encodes CSASRGLYQPQHF.

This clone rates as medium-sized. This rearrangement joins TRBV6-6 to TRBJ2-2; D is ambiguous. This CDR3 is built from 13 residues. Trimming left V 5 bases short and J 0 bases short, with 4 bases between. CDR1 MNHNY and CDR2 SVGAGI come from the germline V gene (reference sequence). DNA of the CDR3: TGTGCCAGCAGTGTCGCGAACACCGGGGAGCTGTTTTTT. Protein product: CASSVANTGELFF.

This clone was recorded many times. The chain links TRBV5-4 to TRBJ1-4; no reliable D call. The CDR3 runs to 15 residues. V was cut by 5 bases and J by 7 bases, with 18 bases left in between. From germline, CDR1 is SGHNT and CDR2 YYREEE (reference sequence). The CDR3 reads CASSLLGGGGEKLFF. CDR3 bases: TGTGCCAGCAGTTTGCTGGGAGGCGGAGGTGAAAAACTGTTTTTT.

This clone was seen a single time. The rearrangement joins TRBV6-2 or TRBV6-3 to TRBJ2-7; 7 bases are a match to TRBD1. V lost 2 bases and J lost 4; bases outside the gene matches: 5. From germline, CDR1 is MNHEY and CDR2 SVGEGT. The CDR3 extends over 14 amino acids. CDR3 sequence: CASSYDRVRYEQYF. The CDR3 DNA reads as TGTGCCAGCAGTTACGACAGGGTTAGGTACGAGCAGTACTTC.

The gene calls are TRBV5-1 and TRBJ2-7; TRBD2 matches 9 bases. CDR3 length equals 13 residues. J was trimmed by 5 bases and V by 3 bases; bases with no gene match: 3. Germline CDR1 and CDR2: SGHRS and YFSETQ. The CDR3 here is CASSSSGDHEQYF. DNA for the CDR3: TGCGCCAGCAGCTCTAGCGGGGACCACGAGCAGTACTTC.

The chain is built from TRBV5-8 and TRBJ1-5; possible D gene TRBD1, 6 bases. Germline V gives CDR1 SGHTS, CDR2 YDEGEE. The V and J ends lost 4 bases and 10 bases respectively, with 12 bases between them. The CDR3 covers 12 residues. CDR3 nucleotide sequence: TGTGCCAGCAGCCCCCCAGGGGCCCCCCAGCATTTT. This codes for CASSPPGAPQHF.

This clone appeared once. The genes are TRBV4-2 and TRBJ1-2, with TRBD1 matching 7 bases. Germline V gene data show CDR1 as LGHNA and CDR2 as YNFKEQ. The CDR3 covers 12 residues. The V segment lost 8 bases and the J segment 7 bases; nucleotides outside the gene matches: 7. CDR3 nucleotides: TGTGCCAGCGGATCAGGGGGTCTTGGCTACACCTTC. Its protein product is CASGSGGLGYTF.